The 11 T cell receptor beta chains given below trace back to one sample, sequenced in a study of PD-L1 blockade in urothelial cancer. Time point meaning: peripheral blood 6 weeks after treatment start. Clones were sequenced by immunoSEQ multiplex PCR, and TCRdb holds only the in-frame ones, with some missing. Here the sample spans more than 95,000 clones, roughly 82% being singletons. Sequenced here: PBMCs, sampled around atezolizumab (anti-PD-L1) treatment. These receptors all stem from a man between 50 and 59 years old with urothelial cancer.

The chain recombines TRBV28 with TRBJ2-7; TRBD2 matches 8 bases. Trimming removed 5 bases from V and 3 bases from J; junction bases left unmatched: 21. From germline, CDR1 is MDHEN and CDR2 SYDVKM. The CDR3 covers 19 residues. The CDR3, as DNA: TGTGCCAGCAGTCGAAAAGACCCAGTGGTTAGCGGGATGGTCTACGAGCAGTACTTC. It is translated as CASSRKDPVVSGMVYEQYF.

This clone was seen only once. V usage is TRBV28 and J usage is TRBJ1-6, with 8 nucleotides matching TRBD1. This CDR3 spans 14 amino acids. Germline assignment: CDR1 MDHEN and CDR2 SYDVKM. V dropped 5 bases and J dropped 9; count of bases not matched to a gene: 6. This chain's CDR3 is CASSPRQGFSPLHF. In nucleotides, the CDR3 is TGTGCCAGCAGTCCCAGACAGGGGTTTTCACCCCTCCACTTT.

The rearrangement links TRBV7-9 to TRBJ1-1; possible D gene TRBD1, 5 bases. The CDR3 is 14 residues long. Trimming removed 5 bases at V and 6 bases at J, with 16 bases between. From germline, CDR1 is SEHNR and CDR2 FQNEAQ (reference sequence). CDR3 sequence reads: CASSLGLPGAEAFF. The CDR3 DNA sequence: TGTGCCAGCAGCCTGGGACTTCCGGGGGCTGAAGCTTTCTTT.

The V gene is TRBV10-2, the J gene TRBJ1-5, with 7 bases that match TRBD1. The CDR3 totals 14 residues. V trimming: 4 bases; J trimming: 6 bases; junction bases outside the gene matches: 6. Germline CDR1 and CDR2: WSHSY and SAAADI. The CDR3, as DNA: TGCGCCAGCAGTGCCGGGACAGAACGTCAGCCCCAGCATTTT. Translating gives CASSAGTERQPQHF.

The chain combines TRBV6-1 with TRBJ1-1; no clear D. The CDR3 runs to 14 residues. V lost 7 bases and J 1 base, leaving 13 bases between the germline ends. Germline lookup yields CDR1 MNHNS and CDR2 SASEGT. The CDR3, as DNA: TGTGCCAGCACTCACACAGATCCGAACACTGAAGCTTTCTTT. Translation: CASTHTDPNTEAFF.

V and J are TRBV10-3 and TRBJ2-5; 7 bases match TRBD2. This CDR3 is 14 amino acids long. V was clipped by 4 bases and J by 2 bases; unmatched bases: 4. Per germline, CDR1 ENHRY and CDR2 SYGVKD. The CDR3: CAISASGGQETQYF. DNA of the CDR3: TGTGCCATCAGTGCTAGCGGAGGGCAAGAGACCCAGTACTTC.

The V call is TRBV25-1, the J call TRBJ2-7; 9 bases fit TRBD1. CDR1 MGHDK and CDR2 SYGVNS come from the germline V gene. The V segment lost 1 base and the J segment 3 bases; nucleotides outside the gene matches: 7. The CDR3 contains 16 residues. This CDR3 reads CASSEWGTGIVYEQYF. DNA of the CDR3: TGTGCCAGCAGTGAATGGGGGACAGGGATAGTCTACGAGCAGTACTTC.

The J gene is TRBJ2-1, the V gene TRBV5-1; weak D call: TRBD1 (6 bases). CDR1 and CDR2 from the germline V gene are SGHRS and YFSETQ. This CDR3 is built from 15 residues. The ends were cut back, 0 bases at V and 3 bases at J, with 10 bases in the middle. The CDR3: CASSLVQGSYNEQFF. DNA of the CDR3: TGCGCCAGCAGCTTGGTCCAGGGGAGCTACAATGAGCAGTTCTTC.

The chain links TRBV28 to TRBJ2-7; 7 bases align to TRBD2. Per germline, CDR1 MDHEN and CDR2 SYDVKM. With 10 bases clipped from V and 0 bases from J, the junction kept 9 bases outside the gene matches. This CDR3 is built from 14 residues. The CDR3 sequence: CAITGGGRSYEQYF. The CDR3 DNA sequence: TGTGCCATAACCGGGGGAGGGCGCTCCTACGAGCAGTACTTC.

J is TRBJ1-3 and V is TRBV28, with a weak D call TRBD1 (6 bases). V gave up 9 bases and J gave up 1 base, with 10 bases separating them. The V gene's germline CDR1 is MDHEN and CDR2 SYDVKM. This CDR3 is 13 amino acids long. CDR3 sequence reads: CASQGPSGNTIYF. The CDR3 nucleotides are TGTGCCAGTCAGGGGCCTTCTGGAAACACCATATATTTT.

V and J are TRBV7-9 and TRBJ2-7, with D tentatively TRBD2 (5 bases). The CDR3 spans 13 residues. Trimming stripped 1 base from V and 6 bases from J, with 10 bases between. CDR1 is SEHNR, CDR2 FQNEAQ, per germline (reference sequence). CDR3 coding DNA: TGTGCCAGCAGCTTAGGGATGGGAGCCGAGCAGTACTTC. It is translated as CASSLGMGAEQYF.